This TCR beta chain was sequenced in a study of blood T cell repertoires in COVID-19. As handled by the study authors: Estimation of nucleated cell counts relied on the amplification of reference gene primers. Repertoires were generated with immunoSEQ multiplex PCR, while TCRdb's copy carries only in-frame clones and drops some. V and J calls and clone size are given by that table; D and trimming were obtained from the DNA. The data hold 200,000 to 250,000 clones, with 80% to 90% observed a single time. The germline CDR1 and CDR2 sequences are MGHRA and YSYEKL. V was clipped by 4 bases and J by 2 bases; unmatched bases: 7. The CDR3 consists of 16 residues.

This TCR was recovered from a woman aged 30 to 39 who had been exposed to COVID-19. The sequenced sample was PBMCs or T cells enriched from blood (not recorded which). The chain recombines TRBV4-1 with TRBJ2-7; 11 nucleotides line up with TRBD2. The CDR3 here is CASSPTGLAVTYEQYF. The CDR3 DNA is TGCGCCAGCAGCCCGACGGGACTAGCGGTAACCTACGAGCAGTACTTC.